The 8 T cell receptor beta chains listed next were all sequenced from one sample in a study of Ad26.COV2.S vaccination and SARS-CoV-2 variants. Indicated treatment: about 20 received Ad26.COV2.S at low or high dose, single or two shots; 5 received placebo; per-sample allocation not given. Sampling happened 63 days after the first vaccine or placebo injection. Sequencing was performed with immunoSEQ multiplex PCR; in TCRdb, only in-frame clones are kept and a portion is missing. The data show a few hundred thousand clones, with over 75% seen just once and around 2% held by the top ten. Sequenced here: peripheral blood, sampled in a trial of Ad26.COV2.S vaccine versus placebo. The origin of the receptors is a person aged 18-65 years who received the Ad26.COV2.S COVID-19 vaccine or a placebo.

V gene TRBV20-1 combines with J gene TRBJ2-7; 10 positions agree with TRBD2. The germline V gene has CDR1 DFQATT and CDR2 SNEGSKA (reference sequence). The CDR3 is 14 residues long. The trim removed 3 bases at V and 2 bases at J, leaving 4 bases unmatched. The CDR3 here is CSASPGLAPYEQYF. The CDR3 bases are TGCAGTGCTAGTCCGGGACTAGCGCCCTACGAGCAGTACTTC.

CDR3 sequence reads: CASSHRGRRERSNTGELFF. For the CDR3, the DNA is TGTGCCAGCAGCCACAGGGGGCGTCGGGAGCGGTCGAACACCGGGGAGCTGTTTTTT. The chain combines TRBV6-2 or TRBV6-3 with TRBJ2-2; 9 nucleotides match TRBD1. Germline V lookup: CDR1 MNHEY, CDR2 SVGEGT. The CDR3 totals 19 residues. Trimming removed 6 bases from V and 0 bases from J; junction bases left unmatched: 14.

The chain recombines TRBV7-8 with TRBJ1-3; 7 nucleotides align to TRBD1. Trimming removed 0 bases from V and 4 bases from J; junction bases left unmatched: 3. The V gene's germline CDR1 is SGHVS and CDR2 FQNEAQ. The CDR3 has 15 residues. In DNA, the CDR3 is TGTGCCAGCAGCTTAGCTACAGGGGACGGAAACACCATATATTTT. Translated: CASSLATGDGNTIYF.

The V and J genes are TRBV6-4 and TRBJ2-2, with D perhaps TRBD2 (6 bases). From germline, CDR1 is MRHNA and CDR2 SNTAGT. Trimming shortened V by 4 bases and J by 8 bases, and 11 bases separated the two germline ends. The CDR3 length is 13 residues. The CDR3 DNA reads as TGTGCCAGCAGTGCCCGAGCGGGTGGGGAGCTGTTTTTT. Translated: CASSARAGGELFF.

The chain uses TRBV5-5 and TRBJ1-3; D uncertain. The CDR3 loop spans 15 amino acids. V lost 1 base to trimming and J lost 0 bases, with 8 bases between them. CDR1 is SGHKS, CDR2 YYEKEE, per germline (reference sequence). The CDR3 nucleotides are TGTGCCAGCAGCTTGTTGTCATCCTCTGGAAACACCATATATTTT. Encoded protein: CASSLLSSSGNTIYF.

The CDR3 DNA follows: TGTGCCATCAGTGAAGTTGGTCAGGTCATTGAGCAGTTCTTC. Protein: CAISEVGQVIEQFF. This rearrangement joins TRBV10-3 to TRBJ2-1, with D unresolved. The CDR3 contains 14 residues. CDR1 and CDR2 from the germline V gene are ENHRY and SYGVKD. Trimming removed 3 bases from V and 9 bases from J, with 15 bases in between.

This clone was seen only once. The V call is TRBV11-3, the J call TRBJ2-6; D is possibly TRBD2 (6 bases). The CDR3 contains 19 residues. Germline assignment: CDR1 SGHNT and CDR2 YENEEA. Trimming removed 3 bases at V and 4 bases at J, with 22 bases between. The CDR3 DNA reads TGTGCCAGCAGCTTTTTGGAGGGAGAGGTCGTACCAGGGGCCAACGTCCTGACTTTC. This gives the protein CASSFLEGEVVPGANVLTF.

The chain uses TRBV27 and TRBJ2-3; 8 positions agree with TRBD2. There are 15 residues in the CDR3. CDR1 MNHEY and CDR2 SMNVEV come from the germline V gene (reference sequence). Trimming cost V 4 bases and J 5 bases; bases outside gene matches: 8. The CDR3 loop reads CASSSSGGPGDTQYF. The DNA of the CDR3 is TGTGCCAGCAGTTCATCGGGAGGGCCTGGAGATACGCAGTATTTT.